A selection of T cell receptor beta chains follows, all from one sample in a study of blood T cells in healthy people across ages. TCRdb fed the 5' RACE reads into MiXCR, producing one record per CDR3 protein. In the table there are around 1,900,000 distinct CDR3 sequences, approximately 39% of which are singletons. Sample: blood. The source is a human donor in good health. The CDR3 runs from the conserved cysteine through the conserved F or W. The D gene is left open where the match is weak. Clone size, where shown, is once, few, many, or a class for clones that have expanded.

V	J	size	D	CDR3	DNA
TRBV10-3	TRBJ2-7	many	TRBD1	CAISEGKGASYEQYF	TGTGCCATCAGTGAGGGAAAGGGGGCATCCTACGAGCAGTACTTC
TRBV12-3/TRBV12-4	TRBJ2-3	NA	NA	CAIDRVERPDTQYF	TGTGCCATCGATAGGGTCGAGAGGCCAGATACGCAGTATTTT
TRBV4-3	TRBJ2-3	NA	NA	CASSQEPGADTQYF	TGCGCCAGCAGCCAAGAACCCGGGGCAGATACGCAGTATTTT
TRBV6-5	TRBJ1-2	many	NA	CASSYSILGGNYGYTF	TGTGCCAGCAGTTACTCGATACTGGGCGGAAACTATGGCTACACCTTC
TRBV12-3/TRBV12-4	TRBJ2-5	few	NA	CASSLGNLPGETQYF	TGTGCCAGCAGTTTAGGCAACCTACCGGGGGAGACCCAGTACTTC
TRBV6-6	TRBJ2-7	many	TRBD1	CASRIRDSSYEQYF	TGTGCCAGCAGAATCCGGGACAGCTCCTACGAGCAGTACTTC
TRBV9	TRBJ2-7	few	NA	CASSVSGSNSYEQYF	TGTGCCAGCAGCGTATCAGGTTCTAACTCCTACGAGCAGTACTTC
TRBV27	TRBJ2-5	NA	TRBD2	CASIPGTTDKLYQETQYF	TGTGCCAGCATCCCCGGGACTACCGACAAACTGTACCAAGAGACCCAGTACTTC
TRBV28	TRBJ2-7	NA	TRBD2	CASAGDGYEQYF	TGTGCCAGCGCGGGGGATGGGTACGAGCAGTACTTC
TRBV9	TRBJ2-5	once	TRBD2	CASSVALAGGIKQETQYF	TGTGCCAGCAGCGTAGCACTAGCGGGGGGGATCAAGCAAGAGACCCAGTACTTC
TRBV12-5	TRBJ2-5	few	NA	CASGLVQGPTVETQYF	TGTGCTAGTGGTTTGGTACAAGGTCCCACGGTAGAGACCCAGTACTTC
TRBV20-1	TRBJ1-2	NA	NA	CSARDWDAPTQGYTF	TGCAGTGCTAGAGATTGGGACGCCCCCACCCAGGGCTACACCTTC
TRBV20-1	TRBJ2-7	NA	TRBD1	CSARDRTGDPYEQYF	TGCAGTGCTAGAGATAGAACAGGGGATCCCTACGAGCAGTACTTC
TRBV20-1	TRBJ1-6	NA	TRBD1	CSAREDRGYSPLHF	TGCAGTGCTAGAGAAGACAGGGGCTATTCACCCCTCCACTTT
TRBV11-1	TRBJ2-5	NA	NA	CASSLTGSLKETQYF	TGTGCCAGCAGCTTAACTGGGTCCTTGAAGGAGACCCAGTACTTC
TRBV7-2	TRBJ2-1	many	TRBD1	CASSPPGQGGRGEQFF	TGTGCCAGCAGCCCACCGGGACAGGGTGGCCGGGGTGAGCAGTTCTTC
TRBV4-1	TRBJ1-2	NA	NA	CASSQRSRVYGYTF	TGCGCCAGCAGCCAGCGATCAAGGGTCTATGGCTACACCTTC
TRBV11-2	TRBJ2-3	NA	NA	CASSLAGAFTGTQYF	TGTGCCAGCAGCTTAGCGGGGGCCTTCACAGGTACGCAGTATTTT
TRBV5-1	TRBJ2-5	NA	NA	CAGSLAGRETQYF	TGCGCCGGCAGCTTGGCTGGAAGAGAGACCCAGTACTTC
TRBV20-1	TRBJ1-1	few	NA	CSARMSGTNTEAFF	TGCAGTGCTAGAATGTCAGGGACGAACACTGAAGCTTTCTTT
TRBV6-5	TRBJ1-2	NA	NA	CASKDEAVSGGYGYTF	TGTGCCAGTAAGGACGAAGCGGTCTCGGGCGGCTATGGCTACACCTTC
TRBV20-1	TRBJ1-5	NA	NA	CSASLGSTANQPQHF	TGCAGTGCTAGTCTTGGCAGCACTGCTAATCAGCCCCAGCATTTT
TRBV29-1	TRBJ1-4	once	NA	CSVEGGPSGPANEKLFF	TGCAGCGTTGAAGGTGGCCCTTCTGGGCCCGCTAATGAAAAACTGTTTTTT
TRBV4-1	TRBJ2-2	NA	NA	CASSPARNTGELFF	TGCGCCAGCAGCCCAGCAAGGAACACCGGGGAGCTGTTTTTT
TRBV15	TRBJ1-1	NA	NA	CATSRGQLNTEAFF	TGTGCCACCAGCAGAGGGCAACTGAACACTGAAGCTTTCTTT
TRBV6-6	TRBJ2-1	few	NA	CASSYVGGPLNEQFF	TGTGCCAGCAGTTACGTGGGGGGACCGTTGAATGAGCAGTTCTTC
TRBV12-3/TRBV12-4	TRBJ2-7	NA	NA	CASSLAWDPPTDEQYF	TGTGCCAGCAGTTTAGCGTGGGACCCCCCAACCGACGAGCAGTACTTC
TRBV13	TRBJ1-1	NA	NA	CASLRGTATEAFF	TGTGCCAGCTTGAGGGGGACGGCCACTGAAGCTTTCTTT
TRBV11-2	TRBJ2-7	NA	NA	CASSLALVTHEQYF	TGTGCCAGCAGCTTAGCACTAGTAACCCACGAGCAGTACTTC
TRBV12-5	TRBJ2-3	once	TRBD2	CASGFGTSGGNTDTQYF	TGTGCTAGTGGTTTCGGGACTAGCGGGGGGAACACAGATACGCAGTATTTT
TRBV5-6	TRBJ2-1	NA	TRBD1	CASSLARQGGYNEQFF	TGTGCCAGCAGCTTGGCCCGACAGGGGGGTTACAATGAGCAGTTCTTC
TRBV7-2	TRBJ2-3	NA	NA	CASSLNGLRGTQYF	TGTGCCAGCAGCTTAAACGGCTTGCGGGGTACGCAGTATTTT
TRBV12-3/TRBV12-4	TRBJ1-4	NA	NA	CASSLAVQPGEKLFF	TGTGCCAGCAGTTTAGCGGTGCAGCCGGGTGAAAAACTGTTTTTT
TRBV6-5	TRBJ2-1	many	NA	CASSRGIPPNEQFF	TGTGCCAGCAGCCGCGGGATCCCACCCAATGAGCAGTTCTTC
TRBV20-1	TRBJ1-2	few	TRBD1	CSASDRVSFYGYTF	TGCAGTGCTAGTGACAGGGTCTCTTTCTATGGCTACACCTTC
TRBV6-5	TRBJ2-3	NA	NA	CASSYSTGLTDTQYF	TGTGCCAGCAGTTACTCGACGGGGCTCACAGATACGCAGTATTTT
TRBV20-1	TRBJ2-4	few	TRBD1	CSANRGLGTKNIQYF	TGCAGTGCAAACAGGGGGCTGGGAACCAAAAACATTCAGTACTTC
TRBV5-5	TRBJ2-3	NA	NA	CASSEWTVSADTQYF	TGTGCCAGCAGCGAATGGACAGTGAGCGCAGATACGCAGTATTTT
TRBV14	TRBJ1-2	few	NA	CASSQKDGSLLSGYTF	TGTGCCAGCAGCCAAAAGGACGGATCCCTCTTATCCGGCTACACCTTC
TRBV5-1	TRBJ1-4	NA	TRBD1	CASRTQGAWSNEKLFF	TGCGCCAGCCGGACCCAGGGGGCCTGGAGTAATGAAAAACTGTTTTTT
TRBV20-1	TRBJ2-1	NA	TRBD2	CSAILTSGGSNEQFF	TGCAGTGCTATACTGACTAGCGGGGGGTCAAATGAGCAGTTCTTC
TRBV2	TRBJ2-3	NA	NA	CASSRSTRTDTQYF	TGTGCCAGCAGTCGGTCGACACGCACAGATACGCAGTATTTT
TRBV5-4	TRBJ2-5	NA	TRBD1	CASSLEGALQETQYF	TGTGCCAGCAGCTTGGAGGGGGCTCTTCAAGAGACCCAGTACTTC
TRBV7-2	TRBJ1-1	NA	NA	CASSLQLALNTEAFF	TGTGCCAGCAGCTTACAGCTGGCACTGAACACTGAAGCTTTCTTT
TRBV9	TRBJ1-2	NA	NA	CASSPRYGITNYGYTF	TGTGCCAGCAGCCCGCGATACGGCATTACTAACTATGGCTACACCTTC
TRBV7-9	TRBJ2-5	NA	TRBD2	CASSLGEAGEETQYF	TGTGCCAGCAGCCTAGGGGAAGCGGGGGAAGAGACCCAGTACTTC
TRBV6-6	TRBJ2-3	few	NA	CASSYKRVSTDTQYF	TGTGCCAGCAGTTACAAGAGGGTTAGCACAGATACGCAGTATTTT
TRBV4-2	TRBJ2-1	few	TRBD2	CASSLGIRGGEDEQFF	TGTGCCAGCAGCCTAGGGATCCGGGGGGGCGAAGATGAGCAGTTCTTC
TRBV7-7	TRBJ2-1	many	NA	CASSLSRSYNEQFF	TGTGCTAGCAGCTTGAGCCGGTCCTACAATGAGCAGTTCTTC
TRBV4-3	TRBJ1-2	many	TRBD1	CASSRTGGGYTF	TGTGCCAGCAGCCGAACAGGGGGCGGCTACACCTTC
TRBV29-1	TRBJ2-2	NA	NA	CSVPALNTGELFF	TGCAGCGTTCCAGCCCTCAACACCGGGGAGCTGTTTTTT
TRBV20-1	TRBJ2-7	NA	TRBD2	CSARTSGGVKSHEQYF	TGCAGTGCTAGGACTAGCGGGGGGGTCAAGTCCCACGAGCAGTACTTC
TRBV10-3	TRBJ1-4	few	TRBD1	CAIGKRPGQGNEKLFF	TGTGCCATCGGCAAGCGGCCGGGACAGGGGAATGAAAAACTGTTTTTT
TRBV24-1	TRBJ1-1	once	TRBD1	CATSDAGQGYPQNTEAFF	TGTGCCACCAGTGATGCGGGACAGGGATACCCTCAGAACACTGAAGCTTTCTTT
TRBV7-2	TRBJ2-5	NA	TRBD2	CASGTSRETQYF	TGTGCTTCAGGGACTAGCAGGGAGACCCAGTACTTC